Listed here are 26 T cell receptor beta chains from one sample, sequenced in a study of post-analysis software for immune sequencing data (dated by TCRdb to between 2014 and 2017). These receptors are not linked to any known antigen. Overall results and qualifications from the work: Significantly higher frequencies in patients than in controls were found for about 5 TRBV segments, including TRBV5-6, TRBV5-1 and TRBV20-1.

Libraries came from PCR. Instrument used: Illumina HiSeq 2500. Unique molecular identifiers were incorporated into TCR beta cDNA libraries to reduce PCR and sequencing biases. TCRdb reprocessing: public reads trimmed at Q25 with fastp, clones called with MiXCR, in-frame beta chains kept. Every entry covers one CDR3 protein and lists the most common genes and DNA from its rows. The sample table records over 700,000 distinct CDR3 sequences; 25% to 30% of these occur just once. Around 0.6% of the sample is taken by the ten largest. Source material: blood. Receptor source: a girl aged 5-17 years with multiple sclerosis.

The table lists this clonotype with a few counts. CDR3 sequence reads: CASSPRTGPSTDTQYF. The CDR3 coding sequence is TGTGCCAGCAGCCCGAGGACTGGCCCTAGCACAGATACGCAGTATTTT. The chain uses TRBV7-8 and TRBJ2-3, with D possibly matching TRBD2 (5 bases). In germline, CDR1 is SGHVS, CDR2 FQNEAQ. The CDR3 has 16 residues. The V end lost 5 bases, the J end lost 0 bases, and 15 bases lay between the germline ends.

This clonotype was recorded only once. A much larger clone is a single base away; this may be a read error. This chain connects TRBV6-6 to TRBJ2-7; 7 positions match TRBD2. CDR1 MNHNY and CDR2 SVGAGI come from the germline V gene (reference sequence). The length of the CDR3 is 16 residues. The CDR3 DNA is TGTGCCGGCAGTTACCCTAGCGGAGCCGCCTCCTACGAGCAGTACTTC. Protein: CAGSYPSGAASYEQYF.

This chain links TRBV7-2 with TRBJ2-3, with TRBD2 matching over 7 bases. Germline CDR1 reads SGHTA; CDR2 reads FQGNSA. The CDR3 is made up of 15 amino acids. V lost 1 base to trimming and J lost 3 bases; unmatched junction nucleotides: 4. The CDR3 DNA reads TGTGCCAGCAGCTTAGGCGGGAGTTTAACAGATACGCAGTATTTT. Its protein product is CASSLGGSLTDTQYF. The variable domain in full, with the rest retrieved from reference TRBV7-2 and TRBJ2-3, is GAGVSQSPSNKVTEKGKDVELRCDPISGHTALYWYRQSLGQGLEFLIYFQGNSAPDKSGLPSDRFSAERTGGSVSTLTIQRTQQEDSAVYLCASSLGGSLTDTQYFGPGTRLTVL.

This clonotype was detected many times. The chain uses TRBV12-3 or TRBV12-4 and TRBJ1-1, with D unresolved. The germline V and J ends were trimmed by 1 base and 2 bases, with 8 bases remaining between them. The CDR3 spans 14 residues. The CDR3 spells CASSLGAANTEAFF. The CDR3 DNA reads TGTGCCAGCAGTTTAGGGGCGGCTAACACTGAAGCTTTCTTT.

This chain links TRBV3-1 with TRBJ2-7; unclear D gene. CDR1 is LGHDT and CDR2 is YNNKEL in the germline V gene (reference sequence). The CDR3 length is 14 residues. The V end lost 2 bases, the J end lost 1 base, and 9 bases lay between the germline ends. Written as DNA, the CDR3 is TGTGCCAGCAGCCAAATGGTGAGGTCCTACGAGCAGTACTTC. The encoded protein is CASSQMVRSYEQYF.

The chain recombines TRBV29-1 with TRBJ2-5; maybe TRBD2 (7 bases). The CDR3 is 13 residues long. V was clipped by 3 bases and J by 9 bases, with 17 bases between them. From germline, CDR1 is SQVTM and CDR2 ANQGSEA. The CDR3 bases are TGCAGCGTTGAGGAGGCGGGGGCAGGGGCCCAGTACTTC. Its protein is CSVEEAGAGAQYF.

This clonotype turned up a few times. J is TRBJ1-2 and V is TRBV20-1; a weak D match, TRBD1 (5 bases). Trimming left V 6 bases short and J 3 bases short, with 11 bases between. CDR3 length equals 12 residues. Per germline, CDR1 DFQATT and CDR2 SNEGSKA (reference sequence). The CDR3 is CSAVGGDYGYTF. In DNA form, the CDR3 reads TGCAGTGCGGTTGGGGGGGACTATGGCTACACCTTC.

The chain links TRBV9 to TRBJ1-6, with D uncertain. The CDR3 sequence is 13 residues long. V was clipped by 1 base and J by 8 bases, with 7 bases between them. Germline CDR1 SGDLS, CDR2 YYNGEE. The CDR3, as DNA: TGTGCCAGCAGCGTAAGCTGGGATTCACCCCTCCACTTT. This codes for CASSVSWDSPLHF.

This chain links TRBV20-1 with TRBJ2-2; 9 bases line up with TRBD2. V trimming: 3 bases; J trimming: 5 bases; junction bases outside the gene matches: 7. Per the germline V gene, CDR1 is DFQATT and CDR2 is SNEGSKA (reference sequence). CDR3 size: 15 residues. The CDR3 region has the DNA TGCAGTGCTAGTGGCCTAGCGGGGTTAACCGGGGAGCTGTTTTTT. It is translated as CSASGLAGLTGELFF.

This clonotype was seen a few times. The V gene is TRBV6-1, the J gene TRBJ2-1; possibly TRBD1 for D (5 bases). CDR1 is MNHNS, CDR2 SASEGT, per germline. V was cut by 8 bases and J by 8 bases, with 13 bases left in between. The CDR3 length is 12 residues. The CDR3 loop reads CASGAGWDEQFF. In nucleotides, the CDR3 is TGTGCCAGCGGCGCAGGGTGGGATGAGCAGTTCTTC.

This clonotype was counted between two and nine times. Compared with germline, one end of the junction differs, possibly owing to a read error. This chain uses TRBV2 with TRBJ2-5, with D possibly being TRBD1 (8 bases). Looked up from germline, CDR1 is SNHLY and CDR2 is FYNNEI. CDR3 size: 12 residues. The CDR3 loop reads CACRGRGETQYF. In nucleotides, the CDR3 is TGTGCCTGCAGGGGGCGGGGGGAGACCCAGTACTTC.

This clonotype was counted ten times or more. V gene TRBV6-6 combines with J gene TRBJ2-1; D not certain. The germline V gene has CDR1 MNHNY and CDR2 SVGAGI (reference sequence). There are 11 residues in the CDR3. Deletions cut 4 bases from V and 7 bases from J, with 5 bases between. DNA for the CDR3: TGTGCCAGCAGTTCCGCGAATGAGCAGTTCTTC. This encodes CASSSANEQFF.

This clonotype came up many times. The chain joins TRBV29-1 to TRBJ2-7; 7 nucleotides match TRBD2. CDR1 and CDR2 (germline): SQVTM, ANQGSEA. The CDR3 has 13 amino acids. J lost 3 bases, V lost 7 bases, and 9 bases had no gene match. The CDR3 DNA follows: TGCAGCGCAGAGGGGACTACGAACTACGAGCAGTACTTC. Its translation is CSAEGTTNYEQYF.

This clonotype was recorded a few times. The V call is TRBV12-3 or TRBV12-4, the J call TRBJ1-2, with D unclear. V shed 3 bases and J shed 4 bases, with 12 bases lying between them. CDR3 size: 14 residues. This chain's CDR3 is CASSLGTGLYGYTF. The CDR3 coding sequence is TGTGCCAGCAGTTTGGGAACTGGGCTCTATGGCTACACCTTC.

The gene calls are TRBV5-1 and TRBJ2-1, with 9 bases that match TRBD2. The V and J ends lost 2 bases and 9 bases, in that order; junction bases with no gene match: 9. In germline, CDR1 is SGHRS, CDR2 YFSETQ. The CDR3 totals 15 residues. CDR3 loop: CASSFTGLARGEQFF. The CDR3 nucleotides are TGCGCCAGCAGCTTTACGGGACTAGCTAGAGGTGAGCAGTTCTTC.

The CDR3 bases are TGCAGTGCCCGTTGGTCGGGAGTGGCAGATACGCAGTATTTT. This codes for CSARWSGVADTQYF. The chain combines TRBV20-1 with TRBJ2-3; perhaps TRBD2 as D (6 bases). There are 14 residues in the CDR3. Trimming shortened V by 6 bases and J by 4 bases, and 17 bases separated the two germline ends. Germline CDR1 reads DFQATT; CDR2 reads SNEGSKA (reference sequence).

The CDR3 here is CASRHTVRELFF. The CDR3 DNA reads TGTGCCAGCCGACACACGGTCCGGGAGCTGTTTTTT. This sequence joins TRBV7-9 and TRBJ2-2; D gene uncertain. Germline V gene sequence: CDR1 SEHNR, CDR2 FQNEAQ (reference sequence). Trimming cost V 8 bases and J 9 bases, with 13 bases left between them. The CDR3 is made up of 12 amino acids.

The chain is built from TRBV11-3 and TRBJ2-3; D possibly corresponds to TRBD2 (6 bases). The CDR3 loop spans 16 amino acids. V was pared by 5 bases and J by 1 base, with 16 bases between. Per germline, CDR1 SGHNT and CDR2 YENEEA. This chain's CDR3 is CASSPGGTYGTDTQYF. The CDR3 DNA follows: TGTGCCAGCAGCCCCGGAGGGACCTACGGCACAGATACGCAGTATTTT.

The gene calls are TRBV5-1 and TRBJ2-3, with D possibly being TRBD2 (6 bases). V lost 1 base and J 3 bases, leaving 15 bases between the germline ends. CDR3 length equals 16 residues. Germline CDR1 is SGHRS and CDR2 is YFSETQ. CDR3 region: CASSLMGRGITDTQYF. Here the CDR3 DNA reads TGCGCCAGCAGCTTGATGGGGCGGGGTATAACAGATACGCAGTATTTT.

The chain links TRBV21-1 to TRBJ2-7. TRBV21-1 is annotated as a pseudogene. This CDR3 has 16 amino acids. The CDR3 nucleotides read TGTGCCAGCAGCAAAGTTGTGGAGACGGCCTCCTACGAGCAGTACTTC. Encoded protein: CASSKVVETASYEQYF.

The chain combines TRBV5-1 with TRBJ2-1; D call uncertain. V was cut by 2 bases and J by 3 bases, with 9 bases left in between. The V gene's germline CDR1 is SGHRS and CDR2 YFSETQ. The CDR3 sequence is 14 residues long. The CDR3 coding sequence is TGCGCCAGCAGCTTCAAGGAACACTACAATGAGCAGTTCTTC. This translates into CASSFKEHYNEQFF.

The rearrangement joins TRBV6-1 to TRBJ1-2, with 7 bases fitting TRBD1. J lost 1 base, V lost 7 bases, and 6 bases had no gene match. The CDR3 contains 14 residues. Germline-derived CDR1 and CDR2 are MNHNS and SASEGT. The CDR3 is CASNWDSGNYGYTF. CDR3 nucleotides: TGTGCCAGCAATTGGGACAGCGGTAACTATGGCTACACCTTC.

This clonotype was seen a few times. The chain recombines TRBV12-3 or TRBV12-4 with TRBJ1-2; 10 bases line up with TRBD1. V was clipped by 6 bases and J by 13 bases; unmatched bases: 5. The length of the CDR3 is 11 residues. CDR3 sequence (DNA): TGTGCCAGCAGCAGGACAGGGGGGAGCACCTTC. This sequence encodes CASSRTGGSTF.

This clonotype was seen a handful of times. The chain uses TRBV4-3 and TRBJ2-1; TRBD2 matches at 10 bases. This CDR3 contains 16 residues. Losses at the gene ends were 1 base for V and 7 bases for J; bases not matched to a gene: 7. The germline V gene has CDR1 LGHNA and CDR2 YSLEER. The CDR3 reads CASSQVRAGGMNEQFF. Here the CDR3 DNA reads TGCGCCAGCAGCCAAGTGAGAGCGGGAGGGATGAATGAGCAGTTCTTC.

The chain has TRBV6-5 and TRBJ1-1, with D maybe TRBD1 (6 bases). In germline, CDR1 is MNHEY, CDR2 SVGAGI. This CDR3 region has 15 residues. Trimming left V 6 bases short and J 4 bases short, with 18 bases between. This CDR3 reads CASSRGPSVGTEAFF. CDR3 nucleotides: TGTGCCAGCAGCAGGGGCCCCTCGGTGGGCACTGAAGCTTTCTTT.

The rearrangement uses TRBV7-2 and TRBJ2-3, with D possibly TRBD1 on 6 matching bases. CDR1 and CDR2 from the germline V gene are SGHTA and FQGNSA. This CDR3 is 16 amino acids long. The V end was cut by 5 bases, the J end by 1 base, with 16 bases between. CDR3 loop: CASSPSRGLGTDTQYF. CDR3 sequence (DNA): TGTGCCAGCAGCCCTTCCAGGGGTTTGGGCACAGATACGCAGTATTTT. The whole variable domain, filled in from reference TRBV7-2 and TRBJ2-3, reads GAGVSQSPSNKVTEKGKDVELRCDPISGHTALYWYRQSLGQGLEFLIYFQGNSAPDKSGLPSDRFSAERTGGSVSTLTIQRTQQEDSAVYLCASSPSRGLGTDTQYFGPGTRLTVL.